This T cell receptor beta chain came from a study of blood T cell repertoires in COVID-19. Study at large: The origin of the acute and convalescent COVID-19 samples was the United States, Italy and Spain.

Authors' methods: Reference gene primer amplification gave estimated nucleated cell counts. The data were produced by immunoSEQ multiplex PCR, yet TCRdb's version contains in-frame clones alone and is incomplete. From that table come the V and J calls and clone size; the DNA was used to work out D and trimming. This table holds roughly 200,000 clones, approximately 85% found once. The source of this sequence is a woman in her sixties or seventies with acute or convalescent COVID-19. The sample consisted of peripheral blood.

The CDR3 DNA is TGTGCCAGCCGCTCTATGGGACAGGGGAATCAGCCCCAGCATTTT. Encoded protein: CASRSMGQGNQPQHF. The chain combines TRBV6-5 with TRBJ1-5; 10 bases are a match to TRBD1. Germline V gene lookup returns CDR1 MNHEY and CDR2 SVGAGI. Unmatched junction bases numbered 8, after V lost 8 bases and J lost 4 bases. This CDR3 region has 15 residues.